The present entry profiles one T cell receptor beta chain with its context. The CDR3 spans 15 residues. Between the trimmed V and J ends, which lost 1 base and 5 bases, there was a span of 14 bases. Germline V CDR1 and CDR2: SGHDN, FVKESK. Cohorts were based on clinical histories the participants reported. Cohort 3 recovered donors had two negative PCRs, clearance, or symptom resolution. The data were obtained in a study of blood T cell repertoires in COVID-19. On the study more broadly: The analysed material was cDNA or gDNA that came from T cells, B-cell-depleted T cells, or PBMCs.

Original methodology: Amplification of reference gene primers was used by the study to estimate nucleated cell counts. Here immunoSEQ multiplex PCR was the method, and the copy in TCRdb shows in-frame clones only, minus some. V and J calls and clone size follow that table, whereas D and trimming were derived from the DNA. This sample has fewer than 200,000 clones, with approximately 88% found just once. What was sequenced was PBMCs or T cells enriched from blood (not recorded which). V gene TRBV14 combines with J gene TRBJ1-1, with D maybe TRBD1 (6 bases). The clonotype originates from a woman under 30 who had recovered from COVID-19. The CDR3 region is CASSQGPGHLTEAFF. The CDR3, as DNA: TGTGCCAGCAGCCAAGGCCCGGGACATTTGACTGAAGCTTTCTTT.